The 5 T cell receptor beta chains reported below all come from one sample, sequenced in a study of identical twins. TCRdb reprocessed the 5' RACE reads with MiXCR, giving one entry per CDR3 protein. The sample holds 1,800,000 or so distinct CDR3 sequences, 32% seen once. The sequenced sample was cord blood. These receptors originate from a newborn girl in good health.

Remarks on this clonotype: This may arise from a read error, as a much more abundant clone is one base away. The chain is built from TRBV6-2 or TRBV6-3 and TRBJ2-1; D is uncertain. CDR3 size: 9 residues. The germline V gene has CDR1 MNHEY and CDR2 SVGEGT. Written as DNA, the CDR3 is TGTGCCTGCAGCAATGAGCAGTTCTTC. Translation: CACSNEQFF.

This clonotype was observed a handful of times. The chain combines TRBV9 with TRBJ2-4; possible D gene TRBD1, 7 bases. CDR3 length: 18 amino acids. The germline V and J ends were trimmed by 0 bases and 4 bases, with 20 bases remaining between them. The V gene's germline CDR1 is SGDLS and CDR2 YYNGEE. CDR3 sequence (DNA): TGTGCCAGCAGCGTAGCCTCTAGGACAGGCGGAGGGAAAAACATTCAGTACTTC. Translation gives CASSVASRTGGGKNIQYF.

This clonotype was seen more than once but under ten times. The J gene is TRBJ1-6, the V gene TRBV25-1; TRBD1 matches 7 bases. CDR1 and CDR2 from the germline V gene are MGHDK and SYGVNS. V trimming: 8 bases; J trimming: 6 bases; junction bases outside the gene matches: 4. This CDR3 contains 13 residues. The DNA for the CDR3 is TGTGCCAGCCAGACAGGGTTTAATTCACCCCTCCACTTT. Translated: CASQTGFNSPLHF. The whole variable domain, remainder taken from reference TRBV25-1 and TRBJ1-6, is EADIYQTPRYLVIGTGKKITLECSQTMGHDKMYWYQQDPGMELHLIHYSYGVNSTEKGDLSSESTVSRIRTEHFPLTLESARPSHTSQYLCASQTGFNSPLHFGNGTRLTVT.

This clonotype was detected ten times or more. The chain couples TRBV24-1 to TRBJ2-1; a weak D match, TRBD2 (6 bases). Germline V gene lookup returns CDR1 KGHDR and CDR2 SFDVKD. V lost 4 bases and J lost 0, with 9 bases in between. This CDR3 has 15 amino acids. The CDR3 here is CATSDRDSSYNEQFF. Written as DNA, the CDR3 is TGTGCCACCAGTGACCGGGACTCCTCCTACAATGAGCAGTTCTTC.

This clonotype appeared a single time. The gene calls are TRBV20-1 and TRBJ2-7; D could derive from TRBD1 or TRBD2 (7 bases each). Germline lookup yields CDR1 DFQATT and CDR2 SNEGSKA (reference sequence). CDR3 length equals 14 residues. V was trimmed by 6 bases and J by 5 bases, leaving 20 bases between them. CDR3 region: CSARASGGGDEQYF. CDR3 in DNA: TGCAGTGCCAGGGCATCAGGGGGGGGAGACGAGCAGTACTTC.